These T cell receptor beta chains were read from a single sample in a study of tumor-infiltrating lymphocytes in primary liver carcinoma. TCRdb called the multiplex PCR reads again in MiXCR, with one record for every CDR3 protein. This table holds 150,000 to 200,000 distinct CDR3 sequences, around four fifths found once. The sample consisted of tumor tissue from primary liver carcinoma. The source of these receptors is a man aged 35 to 55 with primary liver carcinoma and hepatitis B virus infection. Each CDR3 is given with its conserved first and last residue. The D gene is left open where the match is weak. The size field is filled for only some rows; it gives once, few, many or a size class.

TRBJ2-6 NA TRBV6-2/TRBV6-3 once TGTGCCAGCACTTCGGGGGAGCCCTCTCAGACTTTC CASTSGEPSQTF
TRBJ2-1 TRBD2 TRBV7-8 NA TGTGACAGCGGCTTAGTCGGGAGGGGAGAGCAGATCTTC CDSGLVGRGEQIF
TRBJ2-1 NA TRBV11-2 NA TGTGCCACCAGTCCCGACGGGAGTACCTACAATGAGCAGTTCTTC CATSPDGSTYNEQFF
TRBJ2-7 NA TRBV29-1 NA TGCAGCGTTCAATCGATGGAGGGGCGCGAGCAGTACTTC CSVQSMEGREQYF
TRBJ1-2 NA TRBV6-6 NA TGTGCTAGCAGTCGTGGAATGGGCTCTCAGTATGGCTATACCTTC CASSRGMGSQYGYTF
TRBJ1-4 TRBD1 TRBV11-2 few TGTGTCAGCAGTTTAGATCTTAGGGGGCTCAGGCTGTTTTTT CVSSLDLRGLRLFF
TRBJ2-3 NA TRBV6-2/TRBV6-3 NA TGTGCCAGCAGTCCCATTGTCTTAACACAGTATTTT CASSPIVLTQYF
TRBJ2-7 NA TRBV29-1 NA TGCAGAGTTCAATTGAGGGTAGGGCGCGAGCTGTACTTC CRVQLRVGRELYF
TRBJ2-7 NA TRBV4-2 NA TGTGCCAACAGCCAAGGCACCGGGTCTCAGAACGAGCAATACTTC CANSQGTGSQNEQYF
TRBJ2-1 NA TRBV12-3/TRBV12-4 NA TGTGCCAGCAGTCATAGGGGGAGATACTACTATGAGCAGTTCTTC CASSHRGRYYYEQFF
TRBJ2-7 TRBD2 TRBV11-2 NA TGTGTCAGCAGATTGGGACTAGGACGGTCCTATGAGCAGTACTTC CVSRLGLGRSYEQYF
TRBJ2-5 NA TRBV6-5 NA TGTGCCAGCAGTTACTCGAGTAGTGGCGTGTCCCAAGAAACCCACTACTTC CASSYSSSGVSQETHYF
TRBJ2-2 TRBD2 TRBV29-1 NA TGCAGCGTTGAAGCCGGAACTAGCGGGATAACCGTGGAGCTGTTTTTT CSVEAGTSGITVELFF
TRBJ2-1 NA TRBV11-3 NA TGTGCCAGCAACTTAGGGGTCAGTAACAATGAGCAGTCCTTC CASNLGVSNNEQSF
TRBJ1-2 TRBD1 TRBV7-8 NA TGTGCCAGCAGCCGACAGGGGGCTGATGGCTACACATTC CASSRQGADGYTF
TRBJ2-1 TRBD2 TRBV6-1 NA TGTGCCAGCAATGAGACTAGCGGTAGTTCCCATGAGCAGTTCTTC CASNETSGSSHEQFF
TRBJ2-7 TRBD2 TRBV4-1 NA TGCGACAGCAGCCAGGAGAGGACTAGTGGGAGTGTTTACGAGCAGTACTTC CDSSQERTSGSVYEQYF
TRBJ2-3 TRBD2 TRBV11-3 NA TGTGCCAGCCGCTTAAACAGCGGGATTATAACAGATACGCAGTATTTT CASRLNSGIITDTQYF
TRBJ2-6 NA TRBV6-5 NA TGTGCCAGCAGTCACGGAGGCAGTTCCTCTGGGGCCAACGTCCTGACATTC CASSHGGSSSGANVLTF
TRBJ1-4 TRBD1 TRBV6-6 NA TGTGCCAGCAGTAAGCGGGACAGGGGGCGTGGCGAAAAACTGTTTTTT CASSKRDRGRGEKLFF
TRBJ2-5 TRBD2 TRBV5-1 NA TGCGCCAGCAGGATCGGGAGGTTTCAAGAGACCCAGTACTTC CASRIGRFQETQYF
TRBJ1-5 NA TRBV7-2 NA TGTGCCAGCAGCTCAGTTCAGAATCAGCCCCAGCATTTT CASSSVQNQPQHF
TRBJ2-1 TRBD2 TRBV5-1 few TGCGCCAGCAGCGGGGGTAGCGGGAGTGTAAATGAGCAGTTCTTC CASSGGSGSVNEQFF